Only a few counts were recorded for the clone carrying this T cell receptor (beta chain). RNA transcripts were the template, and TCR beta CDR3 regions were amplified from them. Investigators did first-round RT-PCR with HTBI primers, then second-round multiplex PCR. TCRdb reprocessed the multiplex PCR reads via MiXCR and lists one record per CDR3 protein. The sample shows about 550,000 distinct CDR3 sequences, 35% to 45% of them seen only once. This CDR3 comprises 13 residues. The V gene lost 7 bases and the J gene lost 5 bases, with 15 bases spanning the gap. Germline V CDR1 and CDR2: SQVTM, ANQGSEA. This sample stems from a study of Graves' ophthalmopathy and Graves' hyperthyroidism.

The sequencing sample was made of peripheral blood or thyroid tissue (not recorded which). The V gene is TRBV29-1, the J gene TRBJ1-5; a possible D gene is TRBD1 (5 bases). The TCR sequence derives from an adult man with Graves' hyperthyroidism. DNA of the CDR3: TGCAGCGAGCGAGGGGTTCTCTATCAGCCCCAGCATTTT. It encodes CSERGVLYQPQHF. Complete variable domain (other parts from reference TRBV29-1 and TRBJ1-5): SAVISQKPSRDICQRGTSLTIQCQVDSQVTMMFWYRQQPGQSLTLIATANQGSEATYESGFVIDKFPISRPNLTFSTLTVSNMSPEDSSIYLCSERGVLYQPQHFGDGTRLSIL.